This TCR beta chain was identified during a study of T cell responses to AZD1222 COVID-19 vaccine. Turning to the study itself: Analyses pooled second doses at about 4 or about 12 weeks.

Profiling relied on immunoSEQ multiplex PCR, and the TCRdb table lists in-frame clones only, not all of them. The repertoire holds 150,000 to 200,000 clones, with around 94% as singletons. With respect to this clone: Its antigen is unknown.

Germline V CDR1 and CDR2: SNHLY, FYNNEI. The CDR3 loop spans 14 amino acids. Trimming shortened V by 8 bases and J by 5 bases, and 16 bases separated the two germline ends. Findings and caveats of the study: CD4 TCRs covered the whole spike, strongest at regions 160-218 and 743-854.

This specimen was peripheral blood, taken on day 0 of AZD1222 vaccination. V and J are TRBV2 and TRBJ2-1; D gene ambiguous. This TCR was sampled from an adult in good health. The chain's CDR3 is CASVDKVRNNEQFF. DNA for the CDR3: TGTGCCAGCGTCGACAAAGTTCGGAACAATGAGCAGTTCTTC.